The clone carrying this T cell receptor beta chain appeared many times. This entry is derived from a study of T cells after yellow fever vaccination. TCRdb used MiXCR to reprocess the 5' RACE reads, holding one entry per CDR3 protein. Found here are around 250,000 distinct CDR3 sequences, less than 9% of them singletons; the top ten hold around 0.9%. This CDR3 contains 15 residues. The germline gives CDR1 KGHSH, CDR2 LQKENI. V lost 5 bases to trimming and J lost 2 bases, with 15 bases between them. This chain connects TRBV18 to TRBJ2-5; D uncertain. The specimen comprised CD4+ T cells sorted from PBMCs, sampled 15 days after the yellow fever booster vaccination. The TCR sequence derives from a man aged 25 to 45 who received the YFV17D yellow fever vaccine. The CDR3 sequence: CASSSTPLIQETQYF. The CDR3 nucleotides read TGTGCCAGCTCATCGACCCCGCTGATTCAAGAGACCCAGTACTTC.